The 3 T cell receptor beta chains in this list originate from one sample, sequenced in a study of monozygotic twins with inflammatory bowel disease (dated by TCRdb to between 2018 and 2021). Library preparation used 5' RACE. This sample was sequenced with an Illumina HiSeq 2500. TCRdb reanalyzed the reads, keeping one entry per CDR3 protein sequence and omitting DNA. This sample's table has entries for some 150,000 distinct CDR3 sequences. Around 2.4% of the sample is held by the ten biggest clonotypes. The sequenced material came from blood. The receptors stem from a human donor with ulcerative colitis or Crohn's disease, or a healthy co-twin of an affected twin (not recorded which).

The chain couples TRBV19 to TRBJ2-7; TCRdb selects TRBD1, and the lack of DNA leaves this call unchecked. The CDR3 loop spans 13 amino acids. Germline CDR1 reads LNHDA; CDR2 reads SQIVND (reference sequence). The CDR3 spells CASSMTGGNEQYF. Filled out from reference TRBV19 and TRBJ2-7, the complete variable domain reads DGGITQSPKYLFRKEGQNVTLSCEQNLNHDAMYWYRQDPGQGLRLIYYSQIVNDFQKGDIAEGYSVSREKKESFPLTVTSAQKNPTAFYLCASSMTGGNEQYFGPGTRLTVT.

J is TRBJ2-3 and V is TRBV2; TCRdb outputs TRBD1, but without DNA this stays unchecked. Germline V gene data show CDR1 as SNHLY and CDR2 as FYNNEI. CDR3 size: 15 residues. The chain's CDR3 is CASSGQGGRTDTQYF.

The chain couples TRBV7-2 to TRBJ1-1; as DNA is missing, the TRBD1 call by TCRdb cannot be tested. Looked up from germline, CDR1 is SGHTA and CDR2 is FQGNSA. The CDR3 is 16 amino acids. The CDR3 region is CASSLQSRIGDAEAFF.